This T cell receptor beta chain emerged from a study of regulatory T cells in long-lasting Graves disease. Ten or more counts support this clonotype. The TCR beta library used iRepertoire HTBI primers with Arm-PCR amplification of CDR3. TCRdb passed the multiplex PCR reads through MiXCR, listing each CDR3 protein once. The table includes around 500,000 distinct CDR3 sequences, 9.5% to 15% detected once. As for time point: newly diagnosed GD, antithyroid drugs for less than 3 months. The authors made the TCR library using RNA they extracted from PBMCs. The CDR3 spans 15 residues. V gave up 1 base and J gave up 0 bases, with 7 bases separating them. A further study also used this sample, focusing on T cells in Graves' hyperthyroidism and ophthalmopathy. According to that study: The hyperthyroidism patients had all been newly diagnosed, and their disease duration was under 2 months. Their ages ranged from 18 to 65 years.

The specimen was peripheral blood mononuclear cells (PBMCs), collected at new diagnosis, from a patient treated with antithyroid drugs. This chain links TRBV12-3 or TRBV12-4 with TRBJ2-1; TRBD2 might be the D (5 bases). This receptor was taken from a woman in her 30s with Graves disease. CDR3 nucleotide sequence: TGTGCCAGCAGTTTAGTAGGGAGCTCCTACAATGAGCAGTTCTTC. Its translation is CASSLVGSSYNEQFF.